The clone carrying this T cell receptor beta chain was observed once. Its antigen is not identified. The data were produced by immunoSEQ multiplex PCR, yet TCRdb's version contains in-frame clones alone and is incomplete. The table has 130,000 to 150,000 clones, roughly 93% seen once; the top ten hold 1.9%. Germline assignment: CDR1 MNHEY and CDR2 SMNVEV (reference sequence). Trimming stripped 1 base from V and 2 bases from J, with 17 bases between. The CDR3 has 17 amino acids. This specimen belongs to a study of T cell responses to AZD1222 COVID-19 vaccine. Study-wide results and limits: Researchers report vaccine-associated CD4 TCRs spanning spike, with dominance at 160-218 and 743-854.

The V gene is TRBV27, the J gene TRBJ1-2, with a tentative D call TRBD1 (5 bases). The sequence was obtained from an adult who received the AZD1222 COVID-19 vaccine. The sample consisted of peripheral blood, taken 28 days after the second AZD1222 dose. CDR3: CASSLLSGAGENYGYTF. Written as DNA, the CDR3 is TGTGCCAGCAGTTTATTATCTGGGGCCGGAGAAAACTATGGCTACACCTTC.